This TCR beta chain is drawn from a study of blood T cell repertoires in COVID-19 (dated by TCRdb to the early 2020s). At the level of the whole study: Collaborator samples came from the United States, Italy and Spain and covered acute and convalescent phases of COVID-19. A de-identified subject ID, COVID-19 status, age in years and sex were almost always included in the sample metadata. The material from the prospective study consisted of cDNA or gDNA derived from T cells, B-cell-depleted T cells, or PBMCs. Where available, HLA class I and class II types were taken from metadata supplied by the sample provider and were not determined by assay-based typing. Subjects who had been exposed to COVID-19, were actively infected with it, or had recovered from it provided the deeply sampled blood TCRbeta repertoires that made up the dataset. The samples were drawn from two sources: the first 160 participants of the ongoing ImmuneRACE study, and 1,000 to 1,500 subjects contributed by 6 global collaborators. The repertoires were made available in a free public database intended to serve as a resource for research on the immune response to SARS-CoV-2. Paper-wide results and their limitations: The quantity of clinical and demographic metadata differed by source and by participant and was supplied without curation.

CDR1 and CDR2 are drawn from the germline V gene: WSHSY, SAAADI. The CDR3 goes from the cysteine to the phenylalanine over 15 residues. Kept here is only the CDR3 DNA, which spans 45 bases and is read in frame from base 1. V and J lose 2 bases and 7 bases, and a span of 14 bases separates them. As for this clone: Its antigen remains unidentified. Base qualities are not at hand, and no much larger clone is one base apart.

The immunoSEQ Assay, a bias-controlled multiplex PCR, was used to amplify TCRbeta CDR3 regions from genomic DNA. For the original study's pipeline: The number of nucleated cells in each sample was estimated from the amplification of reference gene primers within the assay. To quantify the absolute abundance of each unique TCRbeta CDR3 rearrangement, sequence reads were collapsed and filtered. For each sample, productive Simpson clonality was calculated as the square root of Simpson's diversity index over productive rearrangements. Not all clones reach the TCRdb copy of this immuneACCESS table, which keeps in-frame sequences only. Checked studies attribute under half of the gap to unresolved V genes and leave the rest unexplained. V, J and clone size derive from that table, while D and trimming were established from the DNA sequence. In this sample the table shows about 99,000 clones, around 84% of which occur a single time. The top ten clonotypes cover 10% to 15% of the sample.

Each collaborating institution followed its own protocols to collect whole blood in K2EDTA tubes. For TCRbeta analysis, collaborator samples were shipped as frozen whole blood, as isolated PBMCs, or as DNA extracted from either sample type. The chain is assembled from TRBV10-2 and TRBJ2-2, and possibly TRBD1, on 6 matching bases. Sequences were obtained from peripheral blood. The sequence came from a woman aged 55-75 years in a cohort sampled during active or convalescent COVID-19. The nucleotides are TGCGCCAGCAGTGAGGCAGGGGTGGGGAGCGGGGAGCTGTTTTTT. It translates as CASSEAGVGSGELFF.